The present T cell receptor beta chain was sequenced within a study of blood T cells in healthy people across ages. Study-wide results and limits: The study found TCR beta diversity correlated strongly with naive T cell percentage. With age, beta diversity per million T cells declined roughly linearly, significantly by approximately 40.

Germline CDR1 reads SEHNR; CDR2 reads FQNEAQ (reference sequence). The CDR3 is made up of 15 amino acids. Per sample, extraction of total RNA gave at least 5 micrograms in every case. This clonotype has a handful of counts. Its antigen is unknown. The use of a sample-barcoded 5' primer and a J-beta primer mix characterized a second PCR of roughly 6 to 12 cycles. One entry per CDR3 protein results from TCRdb running MiXCR on the 5' RACE reads. This sample has about 640,000 distinct CDR3 sequences; roughly 50% occur once, and the top ten carry approximately 37%. Input material: blood. The chain carries TRBV7-9 and TRBJ2-5, with TRBD2 identical over 9 bases. The J call may be incorrect, as the DNA end agrees better with TRBJ2-7. The TCR comes from a man between 60 and 70 years old in good health. CDR3 nucleotide sequence: TGTGCCAGCAGCTTAGGAGCTAGCGGGGTCTACGAGCAGTACTTC. Protein sequence: CASSLGASGVYEQYF.